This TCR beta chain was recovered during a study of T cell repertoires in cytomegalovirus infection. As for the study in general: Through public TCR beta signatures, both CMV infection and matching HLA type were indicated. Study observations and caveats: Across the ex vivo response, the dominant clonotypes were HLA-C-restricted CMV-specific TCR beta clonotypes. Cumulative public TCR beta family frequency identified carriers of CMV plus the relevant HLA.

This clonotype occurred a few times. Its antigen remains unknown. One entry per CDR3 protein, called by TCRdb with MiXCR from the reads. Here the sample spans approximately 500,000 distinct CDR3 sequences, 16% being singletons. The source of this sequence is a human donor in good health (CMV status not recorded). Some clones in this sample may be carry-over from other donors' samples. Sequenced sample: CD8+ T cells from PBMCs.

The DNA of the CDR3 is TGCAGCGCCGGGGTTGACAGGGGGCTCAGGACTAATGAAAAACTGTTTTTT. Translation: CSAGVDRGLRTNEKLFF. The chain joins TRBV29-1 to TRBJ1-4, with 10 bases identical to TRBD1. The junction had 13 bases not matched to a gene; V was cut back by 7 bases and J by 2 bases. The CDR3 consists of 17 residues. Germline CDR1 SQVTM, CDR2 ANQGSEA. The entire variable domain, with the rest obtained from reference TRBV29-1 and TRBJ1-4, is as follows: SAVISQKPSRDICQRGTSLTIQCQVDSQVTMMFWYRQQPGQSLTLIATANQGSEATYESGFVIDKFPISRPNLTFSTLTVSNMSPEDSSIYLCSAGVDRGLRTNEKLFFGSGTQLSVL.